What follows describes a single T cell receptor (beta chain). Its specificity is not known. It is unclear where the CDR3 begins or ends on the DNA, so no DNA is shown, and the CDR3 is as TCRdb lists it. The data originate from a study of shared clonotypes between healthy human individuals. Whole-study context: Plates per donor: three CD4 naive, three CD4 memory, two CD8 naive, one CD8 memory. General observations from the study: Naive subsets usually exceeded memory subsets in estimated richness. The sharing of 4.5% to 6.5% of naive CD4 clonotypes was seen across several donors.

Genomic DNA belonging to each subset was distributed in equal measure over several immunoSEQ plates. The repertoire was sequenced with immunoSEQ multiplex PCR; TCRdb's copy has only in-frame clones and lacks some. The sample lists some 740,000 clones, 80% to 95% occurring once. CD45RO-negative cells were positively selected for CCR7, leaving out terminally differentiated effector memory CD45RA+ cells. Both ends counted, the CDR3 spans 15 residues. Germline V CDR1 and CDR2: SGHNT, YYREEE (reference sequence). This TCR was sampled from a man aged 25 to 40 in good health. Sequencing was carried out using naive CD8+ T cells sorted from blood. The chain couples TRBV5-4 to TRBJ2-5; the DNA was not compared with TRBD1, the D call given in the table. CDR3 residues: CASSQPGGFLETQYF.